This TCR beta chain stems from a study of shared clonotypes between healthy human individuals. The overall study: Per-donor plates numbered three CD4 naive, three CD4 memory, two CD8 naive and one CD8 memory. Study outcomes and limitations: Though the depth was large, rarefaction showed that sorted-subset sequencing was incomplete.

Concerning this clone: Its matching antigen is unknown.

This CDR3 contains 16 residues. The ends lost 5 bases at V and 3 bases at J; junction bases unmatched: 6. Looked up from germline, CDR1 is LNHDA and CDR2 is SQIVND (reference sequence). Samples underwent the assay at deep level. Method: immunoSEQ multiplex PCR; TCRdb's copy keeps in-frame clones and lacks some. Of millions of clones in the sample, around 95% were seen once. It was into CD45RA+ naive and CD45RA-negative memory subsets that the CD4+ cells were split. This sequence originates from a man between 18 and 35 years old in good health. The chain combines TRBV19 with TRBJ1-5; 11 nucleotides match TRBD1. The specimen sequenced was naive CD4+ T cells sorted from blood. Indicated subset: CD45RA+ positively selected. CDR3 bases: TGTGCCAGTAGTCAACGGGACAGGGGGTCCAATCAGCCCCAGCATTTT. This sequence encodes CASSQRDRGSNQPQHF. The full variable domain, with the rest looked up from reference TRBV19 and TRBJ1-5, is DGGITQSPKYLFRKEGQNVTLSCEQNLNHDAMYWYRQDPGQGLRLIYYSQIVNDFQKGDIAEGYSVSREKKESFPLTVTSAQKNPTAFYLCASSQRDRGSNQPQHFGDGTRLSIL.